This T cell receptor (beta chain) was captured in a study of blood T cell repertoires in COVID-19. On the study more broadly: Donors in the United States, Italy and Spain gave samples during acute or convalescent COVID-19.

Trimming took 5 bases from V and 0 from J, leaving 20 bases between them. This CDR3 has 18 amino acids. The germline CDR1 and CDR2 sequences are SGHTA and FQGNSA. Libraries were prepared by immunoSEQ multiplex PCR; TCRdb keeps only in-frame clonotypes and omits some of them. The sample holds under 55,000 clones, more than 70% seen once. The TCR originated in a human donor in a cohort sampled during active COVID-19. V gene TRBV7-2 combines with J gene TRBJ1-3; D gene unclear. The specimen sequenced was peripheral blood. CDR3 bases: TGTGCCAGCAGCCCCACGATCGGGGAGACTTACTCTGGAAACACCATATATTTT. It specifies CASSPTIGETYSGNTIYF.